This T cell receptor (beta chain) was captured by sequencing in a study of blood T cell repertoires in COVID-19. Measured with immunoSEQ multiplex PCR; TCRdb has only the in-frame clones, and not every one. The sample shows about 160,000 clones, 80% of them seen only once. Grouping used clinical history reported by participants in a survey and questionnaire. This clone has just a few counts. The CDR3 length is 14 residues. With 5 bases clipped from V and 4 bases from J, the junction kept 3 bases outside the gene matches. Germline V gene sequence: CDR1 MNHEY, CDR2 SVGAGI. The sequence derives from a woman aged 55-69 years who had recovered from COVID-19. The chain links TRBV6-5 to TRBJ2-1, with 9 bases matching TRBD2. Material: PBMCs or T cells enriched from blood (not recorded which). DNA of the CDR3: TGTGCCAGCAGTCCTAGCGGGGATTACAATGAGCAGTTCTTC. Protein sequence: CASSPSGDYNEQFF.